The 16 T cell receptor beta chains reported below all come from one sample, sequenced in a study of regulatory T cells in long-lasting Graves disease. To make TCR beta libraries, researchers used iRepertoire HTBI primers and Arm-PCR of CDR3 regions. A single record per CDR3 protein comes from TCRdb applying MiXCR to the multiplex PCR reads. The table lists 700,000 or so distinct CDR3 sequences, about 32% of them singletons. Indicated time point: persistent/refractory GD, antithyroid drugs over 5 years with positive TRAb. From PBMCs, RNA was extracted and then used to make the TCR library. Sequenced here: peripheral blood mononuclear cells (PBMCs), sampled when the disease was refractory, from a patient treated with antithyroid drugs. These receptors all stem from a female donor with Graves disease.

The J gene is TRBJ1-4, the V gene TRBV20-1; the match to TRBD1 covers 7 bases. The germline gives CDR1 DFQATT, CDR2 SNEGSKA (reference sequence). The J segment lost 8 bases and the V segment lost 5 bases, leaving 8 bases of the junction unmatched. CDR3 length: 13 amino acids. Written as DNA, the CDR3 is TGCAGTGCTCGGCAAACAGGGGAAGAAAAACTGTTTTTT. It specifies CSARQTGEEKLFF.

Details on this clonotype: The junction departs from germline at one end; a sequencing error may be responsible. The chain links TRBV5-1 to TRBJ1-2; no firm D call. Per germline, CDR1 SGHRS and CDR2 YFSETQ. The CDR3 length is 13 residues. The CDR3, as DNA: TGCGCCAGCAGCTCGGACGTTGACTATGGCTACGCCTTC. It codes for CASSSDVDYGYAF. The whole variable domain, filled in from reference TRBV5-1 and TRBJ1-2, reads KAGVTQTPRYLIKTRGQQVTLSCSPISGHRSVSWYQQTPGQGLQFLFEYFSETQRNKGNFPGRFSGRQFSNSRSEMNVSTLELGDSALYLCASSSDVDYGYAFGSGTRLTVV.

The J gene is TRBJ1-1, the V gene TRBV20-1; D unclear. This CDR3 contains 12 residues. Between the trimmed V and J ends, which lost 2 bases and 8 bases, there was a span of 12 bases. Germline CDR1 and CDR2: DFQATT and SNEGSKA (reference sequence). DNA for the CDR3: TGCAGTGCTAGATATGGCAGAACCGAAGCTTTCTTT. Its protein product is CSARYGRTEAFF.

The chain uses TRBV29-1 and TRBJ2-2; the D gene is possibly TRBD2 (5 bases). Germline V gene data show CDR1 as SQVTM and CDR2 as ANQGSEA. The CDR3 runs to 14 residues. The germline V and J ends were trimmed by 3 bases and 1 base, with 9 bases remaining between them. The CDR3 coding sequence is TGCAGCGTTGACTACGGGATGAACACCGGGGAGCTGTTTTTT. Translated, it gives CSVDYGMNTGELFF.

V usage is TRBV6-1 and J usage is TRBJ1-4; D gene ambiguous. The CDR3 extends over 18 amino acids. In germline, CDR1 is MNHNS, CDR2 SASEGT. V lost 6 bases and J lost 7, with 27 bases in between. Here the CDR3 reads CASSHRSVGIVQGEKLFF. The CDR3 bases are TGTGCCAGCAGCCACCGTAGCGTCGGAATCGTCCAAGGTGAAAAACTGTTTTTT.

The chain has TRBV12-3 or TRBV12-4 and TRBJ1-2; D not resolved. The CDR3 has 15 amino acids. Trimming removed 2 bases at V and 3 bases at J, with 13 bases between. This CDR3 is CASSLPEGPDYGYTF. CDR3 DNA sequence: TGTGCCAGCAGTTTACCAGAGGGCCCCGACTATGGCTACACCTTC.

This clonotype was counted ten times or more. The rearrangement links TRBV28 to TRBJ1-5; no firm D call. Trimming pared 6 bases from V and 2 bases from J, leaving 5 bases between. Germline V gene lookup returns CDR1 MDHEN and CDR2 SYDVKM. This CDR3 region has 12 residues. The CDR3: CASRQGNQPQHF. CDR3 DNA sequence: TGTGCCAGCAGGCAGGGCAATCAGCCCCAGCATTTT.

This rearrangement joins TRBV9 to TRBJ1-2, with D perhaps TRBD1 (6 bases). The CDR3 is made up of 15 amino acids. V was shortened by 0 bases and J by 2 bases, with 11 bases between the two germline ends. Germline CDR1 reads SGDLS; CDR2 reads YYNGEE. Written as DNA, the CDR3 is TGTGCCAGCAGCGTAGAGGAGGGACAAAACTATGGCTACACCTTC. Translating it yields CASSVEEGQNYGYTF.

A note on this clonotype: Germline is not matched at one junction end, which may reflect a read error. The DNA for the CDR3 is TGTGTCAGCCTCCGGGGTGGAGAGACCCAGTACTTC. It is translated as CVSLRGGETQYF. The rearrangement joins TRBV2 to TRBJ2-5, with D tentatively TRBD2 (5 bases). The CDR3 has 12 residues. Germline CDR1 and CDR2: SNHLY and FYNNEI.

This clonotype occurred once. The gene calls are TRBV3-1 and TRBJ2-7; 7 bases agree with TRBD1. This CDR3 spans 16 amino acids. Germline loops: CDR1 LGHDT, CDR2 YNNKEL (reference sequence). With 4 bases clipped from V and 1 base from J, the junction kept 10 bases outside the gene matches. CDR3 DNA: TGTGCCAGCAGCCCATCCCCGGGACAGACGTCCTACGAGCAGTACTTC. It encodes CASSPSPGQTSYEQYF.

This chain uses TRBV30 with TRBJ1-1; possibly TRBD1 for D (5 bases). This CDR3 region has 13 residues. V lost 2 bases and J lost 10, with 17 bases in between. Germline CDR1 reads GTSNPN; CDR2 reads SVGIG (reference sequence). The CDR3 bases are TGTGCCTGGAGTAGGAGGGGTTCAGGTGGAGCTTTCTTT. Its translation is CAWSRRGSGGAFF.

V and J are TRBV20-1 and TRBJ2-5; D ambiguous. V lost 6 bases and J lost 4, with 12 bases in between. The CDR3 has 12 amino acids. Germline loops: CDR1 DFQATT, CDR2 SNEGSKA (reference sequence). Here the CDR3 DNA reads TGCAGTGCAACTCTAGGTACAGAGACCCAGTACTTC. As protein: CSATLGTETQYF.

In its sample, this clonotype was seen a few times. The chain couples TRBV20-1 to TRBJ2-5; 9 bases agree with TRBD1. This CDR3 region has 16 residues. V lost 3 bases, J lost 4 bases, and 12 bases stayed unmatched. CDR1 and CDR2 (germline): DFQATT, SNEGSKA (reference sequence). The CDR3 sequence: CSASLDRGNVRETQYF. The DNA for the CDR3 is TGCAGTGCTAGTTTGGACAGGGGTAATGTTAGAGAGACCCAGTACTTC.

This clonotype was found many times. CDR3 coding DNA: TGTGCCATCAGTGAGTCGGGGCAGGGGTCCGACTATGGCTACACCTTC. Amino acids: CAISESGQGSDYGYTF. The chain carries TRBV10-3 and TRBJ1-2, with a possible D match to TRBD1 (6 bases). CDR3 length: 16 residues. V was shortened by 0 bases and J by 3 bases, with 14 bases between the two germline ends. Germline V lookup: CDR1 ENHRY, CDR2 SYGVKD.

V gene TRBV4-1 combines with J gene TRBJ1-3; 8 bases align to TRBD1. The CDR3 loop spans 16 amino acids. V gave up 4 bases and J gave up 3 bases; unmatched junction bases: 8. The germline CDR1 and CDR2 sequences are MGHRA and YSYEKL. The CDR3 spells CASSPQDRVNGNTIYF. The CDR3 DNA sequence: TGCGCCAGCAGCCCCCAGGACAGGGTCAATGGAAACACCATATATTTT.

V is TRBV7-9 and J is TRBJ2-5; tentative D call: TRBD2 (6 bases). V was pared by 5 bases and J by 5 bases, with 18 bases between. CDR1 and CDR2 from the germline V gene are SEHNR and FQNEAQ (reference sequence). The CDR3 loop spans 15 amino acids. DNA for the CDR3: TGTGCCAGCAGCCCCCGGAGGGGCGGCACTGAGACCCAGTACTTC. Protein sequence: CASSPRRGGTETQYF. The full variable domain, with the rest looked up from reference TRBV7-9 and TRBJ2-5, is DTGVSQNPRHKITKRGQNVTFRCDPISEHNRLYWYRQTLGQGPEFLTYFQNEAQLEKSRLLSDRFSAERPKGSFSTLEIQRTEQGDSAMYLCASSPRRGGTETQYFGPGTRLLVL.